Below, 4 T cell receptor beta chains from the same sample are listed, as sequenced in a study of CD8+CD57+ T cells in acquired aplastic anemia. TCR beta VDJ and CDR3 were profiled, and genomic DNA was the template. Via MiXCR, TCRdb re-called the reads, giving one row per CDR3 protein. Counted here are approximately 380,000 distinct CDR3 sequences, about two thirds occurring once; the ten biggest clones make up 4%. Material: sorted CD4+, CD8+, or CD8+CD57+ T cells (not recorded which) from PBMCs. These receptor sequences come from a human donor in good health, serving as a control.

The CDR3 sequence is CSARSGELGQYF. In nucleotides, the CDR3 is TGCAGTGCTAGGTCTGGGGAACTTGGCCAGTATTTT. The J gene is TRBJ2-3, the V gene TRBV20-1; D ambiguous. The germline V gene encodes CDR1 DFQATT and CDR2 SNEGSKA (reference sequence). V was pared by 3 bases and J by 12 bases, with 16 bases between. The CDR3 spans 12 residues.

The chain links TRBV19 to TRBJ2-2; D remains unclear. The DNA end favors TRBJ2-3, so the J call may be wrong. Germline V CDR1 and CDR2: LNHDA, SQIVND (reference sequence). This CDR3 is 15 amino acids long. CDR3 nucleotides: TGTGCCAGTAGTATATCATTTGGGAACCCTTGCGAGCAGTATTTT. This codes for CASSISFGNPCEQYF.

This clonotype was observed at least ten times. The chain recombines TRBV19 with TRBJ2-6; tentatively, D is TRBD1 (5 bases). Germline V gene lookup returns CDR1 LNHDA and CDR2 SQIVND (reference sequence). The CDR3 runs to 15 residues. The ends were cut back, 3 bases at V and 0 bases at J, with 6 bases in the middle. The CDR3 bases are TGTGCCAGTAGTATCGACAGCTCTGGGGCCAACGTCCTGACTTTC. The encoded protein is CASSIDSSGANVLTF.

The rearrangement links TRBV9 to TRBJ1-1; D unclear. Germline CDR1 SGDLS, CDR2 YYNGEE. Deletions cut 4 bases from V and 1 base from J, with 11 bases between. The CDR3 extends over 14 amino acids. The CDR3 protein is CASSPSLRNTEAFF. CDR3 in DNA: TGTGCCAGCAGCCCTTCGCTGAGGAACACTGAAGCTTTCTTT.